The rows below give T cell receptor beta chains drawn from one sample of a study of cytomegalovirus exposure and HLA in healthy donors. The data were produced by immunoSEQ multiplex PCR, yet TCRdb's version contains in-frame clones alone and is incomplete. This sample carries 150,000 to 170,000 clones, 60% to 80% of them seen once, and the ten largest clones take 9.5% to 15%. The sample was PBMCs. The source of these receptors is a man aged 30-40 years in good health and CMV-seropositive. The CDR3 runs from the conserved cysteine through the conserved F or W. D genes are given only for firm matches. Part of the rows lack a size; the others show once, few, many or a class for expanded clones.

NA | NA | TRBJ1-1 | 13 | TRBV2 | CASGGGFNTEAFF | TGTGCCAGCGGGGGGGGGTTTAACACTGAAGCTTTCTTT
NA | NA | TRBJ2-2 | 16 | TRBV28 | CASSPRTAEDTGELFF | TGTGCCAGCAGCCCTCGGACAGCCGAGGACACCGGGGAGCTGTTTTTT
few | NA | TRBJ1-2 | 13 | TRBV7-9 | CASSLAQNYGYTF | TGTGCCAGCAGCTTAGCACAGAACTATGGCTACACCTTC
NA | TRBD1 | TRBJ1-2 | 10 | TRBV20-1 | CSASGGGYTF | TGCAGTGCTTCAGGGGGTGGCTACACCTTC
few | NA | TRBJ1-4 | 14 | TRBV5-1 | CASSHRVEGEKLFF | TGCGCCAGCAGTCATCGGGTCGAAGGAGAAAAACTGTTTTTT
NA | TRBD1 | TRBJ2-1 | 14 | TRBV9 | CASSRTTGDGVQFF | TGTGCCAGCAGCAGGACGACAGGGGATGGTGTGCAGTTCTTC
NA | NA | TRBJ2-7 | 13 | TRBV7-9 | CASSAGQFYEQYF | TGTGCCAGCAGCGCCGGACAGTTCTACGAGCAGTACTTC
few | TRBD1 | TRBJ1-2 | 14 | TRBV28 | CASSLTRQGRGYTF | TGTGCCAGCAGTCTGACCAGACAGGGGCGAGGCTACACCTTC
NA | NA | TRBJ2-1 | 15 | TRBV6-1 | CASNTRPVSYNEQFF | TGTGCCAGCAACACCCGCCCAGTCTCCTACAATGAGCAGTTCTTC
NA | TRBD2 | TRBJ2-1 | 17 | TRBV6-1 | CASSARLAASSYNEQFF | TGTGCCAGCAGTGCCCGACTAGCGGCGAGCTCCTACAATGAGCAGTTCTTC
few | NA | TRBJ1-4 | 13 | TRBV7-9 | CASSSPQGEKLFF | TGTGCCAGCAGCTCGCCCCAGGGGGAAAAACTGTTTTTT
few | NA | TRBJ2-3 | 14 | TRBV30 | CAWSVGGFTDTQYF | TGTGCCTGGAGTGTAGGCGGGTTCACAGATACGCAGTATTTT
NA | NA | TRBJ2-7 | 14 | TRBV27 | CASSLSDPRDEQYF | TGTGCCAGCAGTCTGTCGGATCCGAGGGACGAGCAGTACTTC
NA | TRBD2 | TRBJ2-3 | 17 | TRBV6-1 | CASSGTPGAGGTDTQYF | TGTGCCAGCAGTGGGACACCCGGGGCGGGGGGCACAGATACGCAGTATTTT
few | NA | TRBJ1-4 | 14 | TRBV7-9 | CASKEMATNEKLFF | TGTGCCAGCAAGGAGATGGCAACTAATGAAAAACTGTTTTTT
few | NA | TRBJ2-1 | 20 | TRBV21-1 | CASSKGGHWNGIRGGNEQFF | TGTGCCAGCAGCAAAGGGGGACACTGGAACGGGATTAGAGGTGGGAATGAGCAGTTCTTC
NA | NA | TRBJ2-3 | 15 | TRBV4-1 | CASSQAGTRTDTQYF | TGCGCCAGCAGCCAAGCCGGGACTCGCACAGATACGCAGTATTTT
NA | TRBD2 | TRBJ2-3 | 16 | TRBV7-2 | CASSLAGTSGTDTQYF | TGTGCCAGCAGCTTAGCAGGGACTAGCGGGACAGATACGCAGTATTTT
NA | TRBD2 | TRBJ2-5 | 14 | TRBV7-2 | CASSLVGLVETQYF | TGTGCCAGCAGCCTTGTCGGACTAGTAGAAACCCAGTACTTC
NA | TRBD1 | TRBJ2-2 | 15 | TRBV2 | CASSSRDRGTGELFF | TGTGCCAGCAGTTCCCGGGACAGGGGCACCGGGGAGCTGTTTTTT
NA | NA | TRBJ2-2 | 15 | TRBV27 | CASSFPGGNTGELFF | TGTGCCAGCAGTTTTCCCGGAGGGAACACCGGGGAGCTGTTTTTT
NA | TRBD1 | TRBJ2-5 | 16 | TRBV14 | CASSPFRQGAQETQYF | TGTGCCAGCAGCCCTTTTAGACAGGGGGCACAAGAGACCCAGTACTTC
NA | TRBD2 | TRBJ2-2 | 18 | TRBV7-6 | CASSLAGTSGRGTGELFF | TGTGCCAGCAGCTTAGCCGGGACTAGCGGGAGAGGGACCGGGGAGCTGTTTTTT
NA | NA | TRBJ2-7 | 11 | TRBV29-1 | CSVEFFREQYF | TGCAGCGTTGAGTTCTTCCGGGAGCAGTACTTC
NA | NA | TRBJ2-5 | 14 | TRBV19 | CASSTGSYGETQYF | TGTGCCAGTAGTACGGGGTCATACGGAGAGACCCAGTACTTC
NA | NA | TRBJ2-7 | 14 | TRBV29-1 | CSAGNRGVGYEQYF | TGCAGCGCCGGAAATCGGGGAGTGGGGTACGAGCAGTACTTC
NA | NA | TRBJ1-1 | 13 | TRBV5-5 | CASSVGPGREAFF | TGTGCCAGCAGCGTGGGGCCAGGCCGTGAAGCTTTCTTT
few | TRBD1 | TRBJ2-3 | 14 | TRBV19 | CASSQDRGADTQYF | TGTGCCAGTAGTCAGGACAGGGGTGCAGATACGCAGTATTTT
NA | NA | TRBJ1-4 | 12 | TRBV7-9 | CASSLLSEKLFF | TGTGCCAGCAGCTTATTATCTGAAAAACTGTTTTTT
NA | TRBD2 | TRBJ2-2 | 17 | TRBV30 | CAWSRGSGTIGTGELFF | TGTGCCTGGAGTCGAGGTAGCGGGACGATCGGGACCGGGGAGCTGTTTTTT
NA | NA | TRBJ1-1 | 13 | TRBV5-5 | CASSLAGPTEAFF | TGTGCCAGCAGCCTCGCGGGGCCCACTGAAGCTTTCTTT
NA | NA | TRBJ2-7 | 14 | TRBV5-4 | CASSPEASLVEQYF | TGTGCCAGCAGCCCGGAGGCCAGTTTAGTTGAGCAGTACTTC
NA | TRBD1 | TRBJ1-1 | 15 | TRBV5-1 | CASSLAGQGDTEAFF | TGCGCCAGCAGCTTGGCAGGACAGGGGGACACTGAAGCTTTCTTT
NA | TRBD2 | TRBJ2-2 | 18 | TRBV25-1 | CASMGGLAGGRDSGELFF | TGTGCCAGCATGGGTGGTCTAGCGGGAGGGAGAGATTCCGGGGAGCTGTTTTTT
NA | NA | TRBJ1-5 | 13 | TRBV6-6 | CASLMTPEGPQHF | TGTGCCAGCCTAATGACACCCGAGGGGCCCCAGCATTTT
NA | NA | TRBJ2-3 | 16 | TRBV19 | CASSIGYGGTADTQYF | TGTGCCAGTAGTATTGGTTATGGCGGGACGGCAGATACGCAGTATTTT
NA | TRBD2 | TRBJ2-3 | 14 | TRBV7-3 | CASSKGGRTDTQYF | TGTGCCAGCAGCAAAGGCGGGAGGACAGATACGCAGTATTTT
NA | TRBD2 | TRBJ2-1 | 17 | TRBV14 | CASSQGWGTSVYNEQFF | TGTGCCAGCAGCCAAGGGTGGGGGACTAGCGTTTACAATGAGCAGTTCTTC
NA | TRBD1 | TRBJ2-1 | 15 | TRBV7-9 | CASSAGTGEVNEQFF | TGTGCCAGCAGCGCGGGGACAGGGGAGGTGAATGAGCAGTTCTTC
few | NA | TRBJ1-6 | 11 | TRBV28 | CASSRNSPLHF | TGTGCCAGCAGCCGGAATTCACCCCTCCACTTT